The rows below give T cell receptor beta chains drawn from one sample of a study of blood T cell repertoires in COVID-19. Assay used: immunoSEQ multiplex PCR; TCRdb lists only in-frame clones, some missing. The sample has about 150,000 clones; about 81% are singletons. Specimen: PBMCs or T cells enriched from blood (not recorded which). The receptors were sampled from a man aged 50-59 years who had recovered from COVID-19. The CDR3 runs from the conserved cysteine through the conserved F or W. A D gene is named only where the DNA matches it firmly. Part of the rows lack a size; the others show once, few, many or a class for expanded clones.

cdr3_nt cdr3_aa d_call clone_size j_call v_call
TGTGCCAGCAGTTTAAGAGGGTTGGGAGGCTACACCTTC CASSLRGLGGYTF NA few TRBJ1-2 TRBV12-3/TRBV12-4
TGTGCCAGCAGCTTAGGACTCCTGAACACTGAAGCTTTCTTT CASSLGLLNTEAFF NA NA TRBJ1-1 TRBV7-2
TGTGCCAGCAGCCCCTCTAGCGGGGGGCCCACAGATACGCAGTATTTT CASSPSSGGPTDTQYF TRBD2 NA TRBJ2-3 TRBV7-3
TGTGCCAGCTCACCACCGTCGCGGGGGGCGGCAGATACGCAGTATTTT CASSPPSRGAADTQYF TRBD2 NA TRBJ2-3 TRBV18
TGTGCCAGCAGTTGGTCCCCTCGGACAGGGACCTACAATGAGCAGTTCTTC CASSWSPRTGTYNEQFF TRBD1 NA TRBJ2-1 TRBV27
TGTGCCAGCAGCCAGGGGCCCACGGGGGGAAACATTCAGTACTTC CASSQGPTGGNIQYF TRBD2 once TRBJ2-4 TRBV3-1/TRBV3-2
TGTGCCAGCAGCCGGCAGGGGTCAGATACGCAGTATTTT CASSRQGSDTQYF NA NA TRBJ2-3 TRBV4-2
TGTGCCAGCAGCCCTCAAAGCAATTCTAGGCAGCCCCAGCATTTT CASSPQSNSRQPQHF NA NA TRBJ1-5 TRBV4-2
TGTGCCAGCAGCGCGACAGGGCCCTATGGCTACACCTTC CASSATGPYGYTF TRBD1 once TRBJ1-2 TRBV7-2
TGCGCCAGCAGCTTCGGACAGATTACTAACTATGGCTACACCTTC CASSFGQITNYGYTF NA NA TRBJ1-2 TRBV5-1
TGTGCCAGTGCCGAGGGACAGGCTGGAAACACCATATATTTT CASAEGQAGNTIYF TRBD1 NA TRBJ1-3 TRBV19
TGCAGTGCTAGTTGGGCTAGCGGGGGGAATAATGAGCAGTTCTTC CSASWASGGNNEQFF TRBD2 once TRBJ2-1 TRBV20-1
TGTGCCAGTAGCTCTTCGGGAGGGAACACTGAAGCTTTCTTT CASSSSGGNTEAFF NA once TRBJ1-1 TRBV19
TGTGCCAGCAGGCAGGGAAGTCATGAAAAACTGTTTTTT CASRQGSHEKLFF NA few TRBJ1-4 TRBV6-5
TGCGCCAGCAGCTCTGGACAGAACACTGAAGCTTTCTTT CASSSGQNTEAFF NA once TRBJ1-1 TRBV5-1
TGTGCCAGTAGTATAGGAGTCCCGACAGGGAACACTGAAGCTTTCTTT CASSIGVPTGNTEAFF NA NA TRBJ1-1 TRBV19
TGTGCCAGCAGTGAAGGGCGGACAAAATACAATGAGCAGTTCTTC CASSEGRTKYNEQFF NA NA TRBJ2-1 TRBV6-1
TGCGCCAGCAGCCACAGGGGGGACACCGGGGAGCTGTTTTTT CASSHRGDTGELFF TRBD1 NA TRBJ2-2 TRBV5-1
TGTGCCAGCAGTTGGGCAGGGGGGTATGGCTACACCTTC CASSWAGGYGYTF TRBD1 NA TRBJ1-2 TRBV12-3/TRBV12-4
TGCGCCAGCAGCCAAGATGAGGCGCGAAACTATGGCTACACCTTC CASSQDEARNYGYTF NA NA TRBJ1-2 TRBV4-1
TGTGCCAGCTCACCGGGCGCCAAAAACATTCAGTACTTC CASSPGAKNIQYF NA NA TRBJ2-4 TRBV18
TGTGCCAGCAGCGTAACGGGCCAAGAGACCCAGTACTTC CASSVTGQETQYF NA NA TRBJ2-5 TRBV9
TGTGCCAGCAGCTTAGAGGGTCGACAGGGCCACTATGGCTACACCTTC CASSLEGRQGHYGYTF TRBD1 NA TRBJ1-2 TRBV11-3
TGTGCCAGCAGCTTAATAGGACAGGTGGGGAATGAGCAGTTCTTC CASSLIGQVGNEQFF TRBD1 once TRBJ2-1 TRBV11-3
TGTGCCAGCAGCCCTACAGGGGGACGGGGTAATTCACCCCTCCACTTT CASSPTGGRGNSPLHF TRBD1 many TRBJ1-6 TRBV7-8
TGTGCCAGCAGTGAGAGACAGGGCAACTATGGCTACACCTTC CASSERQGNYGYTF TRBD1 NA TRBJ1-2 TRBV6-1
TGTGCCAGCAGCTTAGGGGGACTAGCAATAAGTACCGGGGAGCTGTTTTTT CASSLGGLAISTGELFF TRBD2 NA TRBJ2-2 TRBV7-2
TGTGCCAGCAGTCCTTCCCTCTCTGGGGCCAACGTCCTGACTTTC CASSPSLSGANVLTF NA NA TRBJ2-6 TRBV3-1/TRBV3-2
TGCGCCAGCAGCTTGGCGACAGGGGCGAACACTGAAGCTTTCTTT CASSLATGANTEAFF TRBD1 NA TRBJ1-1 TRBV5-1
TGCGCCAGCAGCCAAGTCTACAGGGGGACGAGCAATCAGCCCCAGCATTTT CASSQVYRGTSNQPQHF TRBD1 NA TRBJ1-5 TRBV4-1
TGCGCCAGCAGAAAAGCGGCGGGGGCCAGCACAGATACGCAGTATTTT CASRKAAGASTDTQYF NA NA TRBJ2-3 TRBV5-1
TGTGCCAGCAGCCAAGATATAGGGAGGAACTCTGGGGCCAACGTCCTGACTTTC CASSQDIGRNSGANVLTF NA many TRBJ2-6 TRBV3-1/TRBV3-2
TGTGCCAGCAGTTCTTACAATGAGCAGTTCTTC CASSSYNEQFF NA NA TRBJ2-1 TRBV12-3/TRBV12-4
TGTGCCAGCAGCTTGGTGCTAGGGACAGGGATCCAAGAGACCCAGTACTTC CASSLVLGTGIQETQYF TRBD1 NA TRBJ2-5 TRBV5-8
TGTGCCAGCACGACAGGGCCCAACTATGGCTACACCTTC CASTTGPNYGYTF TRBD1 NA TRBJ1-2 TRBV28
TGTGCCAGCAGTAGACTACAGGGGGACGGTCAGCCCCAGCATTTT CASSRLQGDGQPQHF TRBD1 few TRBJ1-5 TRBV6-5
TGTGCCAGCAGGACAGCGAACACCGGGGAGCTGTTTTTT CASRTANTGELFF NA NA TRBJ2-2 TRBV3-1/TRBV3-2
TGTGCCACCAGCACGCCTCGGACAGGGGGCCAAACCGGGGAGCTGTTTTTT CATSTPRTGGQTGELFF TRBD1 NA TRBJ2-2 TRBV15
TGTGCCAGCAGCCAAGAGGTAGGGGGGGGAGGAAAGACTGAAGCTTTCTTT CASSQEVGGGGKTEAFF NA NA TRBJ1-1 TRBV3-1/TRBV3-2
TGCAGCGTTAAGGACAGGGTGGTAGGCACAGATACGCAGTATTTT CSVKDRVVGTDTQYF TRBD1 once TRBJ2-3 TRBV29-1
TGTGCCAGCAGCCCGCGGACAGGGGTCCCATATGGCTACACCTTC CASSPRTGVPYGYTF TRBD1 NA TRBJ1-2 TRBV11-2